This entry is about one T cell receptor (beta chain). Assay used: immunoSEQ multiplex PCR; TCRdb lists only in-frame clones, some missing. Of 220,000 or so clones listed, 84% are singletons. This sample was included in a study of blood T cell repertoires in COVID-19. The length of the CDR3 is 17 residues. The germline V gene encodes CDR1 MDHEN and CDR2 SYDVKM. Deletions cut 6 bases from V and 4 bases from J, with 24 bases between. Donors of Cohort 3 who recovered were those that had two negative PCRs, clearance, or symptom resolution. The J gene is TRBJ1-2, the V gene TRBV28; D not resolved. The material sequenced was PBMCs or T cells enriched from blood (not recorded which). This clonotype was sampled from a woman aged 40 to 50 who had recovered from COVID-19. CDR3 in DNA: TGTGCCAGCAGCTCGGGGAGCTTGGACTCCCGCACCTATGGCTACACCTTC. Residues: CASSSGSLDSRTYGYTF.